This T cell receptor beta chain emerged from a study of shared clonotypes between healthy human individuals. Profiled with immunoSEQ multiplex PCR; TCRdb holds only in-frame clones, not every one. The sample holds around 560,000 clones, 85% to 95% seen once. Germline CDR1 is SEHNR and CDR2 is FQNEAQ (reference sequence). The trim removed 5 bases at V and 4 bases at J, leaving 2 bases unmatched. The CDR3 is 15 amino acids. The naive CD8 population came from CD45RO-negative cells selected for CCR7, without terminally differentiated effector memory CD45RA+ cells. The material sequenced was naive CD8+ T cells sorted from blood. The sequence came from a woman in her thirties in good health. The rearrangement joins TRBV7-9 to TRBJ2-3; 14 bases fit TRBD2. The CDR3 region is CASSGTSGRSDTQYF. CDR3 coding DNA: TGTGCCAGCAGCGGGACTAGCGGGAGATCAGATACGCAGTATTTT.